The clone carrying this T cell receptor beta chain occurred once. This entry comes from a study of blood T cell repertoires in COVID-19. Study-wide context: Samples came from the United States, Italy and Spain, spanning acute and convalescent COVID-19.

The repertoire was sequenced with immunoSEQ multiplex PCR; TCRdb's copy has only in-frame clones and lacks some. The table has around 160,000 clones, approximately 80% seen once. Cohorts were determined from participant-reported clinical history. What the recovered Cohort 3 donors had was two negative PCRs, clearance, or symptom resolution. The CDR3 is 17 amino acids. V lost 0 bases and J lost 4; bases outside the gene matches: 10. The germline V gene has CDR1 SGDLS and CDR2 YYNGEE. The sequence was collected from a man in his forties who had recovered from COVID-19. The V and J genes are TRBV9 and TRBJ2-1, with TRBD1 identical over 7 bases. Sequencing was performed on PBMCs or T cells enriched from blood (not recorded which). This chain's CDR3 is CASSVEVRGPNYNEQFF. DNA of the CDR3: TGTGCCAGCAGCGTAGAAGTGAGGGGGCCTAATTACAATGAGCAGTTCTTC.